This T cell receptor beta chain was profiled in a study of blood T cell repertoires in COVID-19. About the research overall: Sites across the United States, Italy and Spain contributed samples from acute and convalescent COVID-19. PBMCs, B-cell-depleted T cells, or T cells were the source of the cDNA or gDNA that made up the material.

The length of the CDR3 is 12 residues. Germline assignment: CDR1 SNHLY and CDR2 FYNNEI. V shed 6 bases and J shed 1 base, with 7 bases lying between them. The data were produced by immunoSEQ multiplex PCR, yet TCRdb's version contains in-frame clones alone and is incomplete. This table holds about 380,000 clones, around 90% found once. The J gene is TRBJ2-7, the V gene TRBV2; maybe TRBD1 (5 bases). Sample: peripheral blood. This sequence was found in a man between 35 and 55 years old with acute or convalescent COVID-19. The CDR3 protein is CASRRQSYEQYF. In DNA form, the CDR3 reads TGTGCCAGCAGGCGACAGTCCTACGAGCAGTACTTC.